The present TCR beta chain was sequenced within a study of response to subunit inactivated influenza vaccine. Study-wide points: That few new T cells are recruited by each seasonal influenza vaccination was the authors' suggestion.

This CDR3 contains 15 residues. Trimming cost V 5 bases and J 4 bases, with 15 bases left between them. Germline V gene data show CDR1 as MNHEY and CDR2 as SVGEGT. TCRdb processed the RT-PCR reads anew with MiXCR; each CDR3 protein has one entry. The sample yields approximately 700,000 distinct CDR3 sequences, roughly 13% seen once. In regard to this clonotype: What it recognizes is unknown.

The sequencing used PBMCs from blood, collected 14 to 15 days before vaccination. The rearrangement links TRBV6-2 or TRBV6-3 to TRBJ2-1; a possible D gene is TRBD1 (6 bases). The clonotype was recovered from a man over 45 who received an inactivated influenza vaccine. The CDR3 reads CASSDRQAIYNEQFF. CDR3 coding DNA: TGTGCCAGCAGTGACCGACAGGCGATATACAATGAGCAGTTCTTC.